This TCR beta chain was recorded in a study of vaccination and CD4 T cells after COVID-19. Study context: Convalescent persons amounted to six males plus four females, two of whom were Hispanic. Post-COVID samples were collected a median about 95 days following diagnosis, spanning 35 to 161.

This clonotype has only a few counts. The antigen is not known. Treatment given: roughly ten-day PBMC culture with coronavirus spike peptide pools or control peptides (ViraFEST assay). ViraFEST expanded antigen-specific T cells with peptide pools, then sequenced TCRs. From germline, CDR1 is SEHNR and CDR2 FQNEAQ (reference sequence). CDR3 size: 13 residues. V lost 4 bases, J lost 6 bases, and 9 bases lay in between. Cultured CD4+ T cell DNA underwent sequencing with the Oncomine TCR Beta short-read assay. Researchers extracted genomic DNA from CD4+ T cells that had been cultured. TCRdb reprocessed the PCR reads via MiXCR and lists one record per CDR3 protein. This sample has under 4,000 distinct CDR3 sequences; about 32% occur once, and the top ten carry less than 55%.

Sequencing used CD4+ T cells from blood, cultured in vitro. This clonotype was obtained from a human donor who had recovered from COVID-19. The chain couples TRBV7-9 to TRBJ1-4; D is ambiguous. CDR3 amino acids: CASSSDPYEKLFF. CDR3 in DNA: TGTGCCAGCAGCTCAGACCCTTATGAAAAACTGTTTTTT.